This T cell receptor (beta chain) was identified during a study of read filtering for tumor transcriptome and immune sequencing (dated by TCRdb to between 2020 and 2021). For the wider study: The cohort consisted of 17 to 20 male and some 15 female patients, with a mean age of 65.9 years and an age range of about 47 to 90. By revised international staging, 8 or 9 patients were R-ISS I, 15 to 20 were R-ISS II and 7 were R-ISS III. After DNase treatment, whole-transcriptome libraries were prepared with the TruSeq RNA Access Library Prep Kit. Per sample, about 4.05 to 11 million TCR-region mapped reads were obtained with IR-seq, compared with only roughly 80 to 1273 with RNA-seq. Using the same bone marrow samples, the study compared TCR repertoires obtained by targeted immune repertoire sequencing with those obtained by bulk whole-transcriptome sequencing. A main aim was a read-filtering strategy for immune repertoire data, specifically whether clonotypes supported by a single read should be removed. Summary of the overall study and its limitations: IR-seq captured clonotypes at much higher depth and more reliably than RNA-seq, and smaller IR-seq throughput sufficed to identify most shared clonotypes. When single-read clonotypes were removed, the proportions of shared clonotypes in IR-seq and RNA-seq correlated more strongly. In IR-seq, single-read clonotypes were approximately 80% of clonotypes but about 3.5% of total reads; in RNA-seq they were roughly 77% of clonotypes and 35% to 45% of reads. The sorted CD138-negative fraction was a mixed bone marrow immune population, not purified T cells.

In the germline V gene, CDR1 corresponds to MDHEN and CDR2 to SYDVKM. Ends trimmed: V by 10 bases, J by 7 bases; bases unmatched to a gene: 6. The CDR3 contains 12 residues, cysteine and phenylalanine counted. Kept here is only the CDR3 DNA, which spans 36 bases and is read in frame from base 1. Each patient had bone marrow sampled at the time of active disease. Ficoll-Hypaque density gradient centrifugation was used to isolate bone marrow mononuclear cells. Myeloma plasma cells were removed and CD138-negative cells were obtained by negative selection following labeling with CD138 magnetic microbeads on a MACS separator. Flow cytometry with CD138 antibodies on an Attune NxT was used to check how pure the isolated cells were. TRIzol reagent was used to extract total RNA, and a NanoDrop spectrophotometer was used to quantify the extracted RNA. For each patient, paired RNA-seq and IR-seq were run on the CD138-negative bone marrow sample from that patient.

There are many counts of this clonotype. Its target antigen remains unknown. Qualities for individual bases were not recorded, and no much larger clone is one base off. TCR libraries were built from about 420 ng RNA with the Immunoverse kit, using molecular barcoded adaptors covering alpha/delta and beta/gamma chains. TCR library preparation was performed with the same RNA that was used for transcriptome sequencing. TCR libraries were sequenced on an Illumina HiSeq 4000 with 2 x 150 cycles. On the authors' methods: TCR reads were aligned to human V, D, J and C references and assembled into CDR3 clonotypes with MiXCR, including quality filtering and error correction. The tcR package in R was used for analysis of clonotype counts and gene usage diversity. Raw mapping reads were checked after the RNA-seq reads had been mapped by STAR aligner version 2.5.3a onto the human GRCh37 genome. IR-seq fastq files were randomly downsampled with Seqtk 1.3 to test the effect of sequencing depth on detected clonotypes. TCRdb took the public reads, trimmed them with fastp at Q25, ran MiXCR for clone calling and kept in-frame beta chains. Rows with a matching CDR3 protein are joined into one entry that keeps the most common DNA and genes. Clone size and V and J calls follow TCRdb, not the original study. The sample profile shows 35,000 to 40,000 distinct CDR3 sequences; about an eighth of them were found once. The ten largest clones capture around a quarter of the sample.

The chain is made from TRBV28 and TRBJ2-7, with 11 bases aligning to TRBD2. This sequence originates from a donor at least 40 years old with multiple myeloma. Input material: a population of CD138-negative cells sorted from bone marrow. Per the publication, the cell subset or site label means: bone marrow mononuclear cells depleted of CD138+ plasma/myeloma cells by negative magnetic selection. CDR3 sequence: CATGLAVSEQYF. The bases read TGTGCCACGGGACTAGCGGTATCGGAGCAGTACTTC.